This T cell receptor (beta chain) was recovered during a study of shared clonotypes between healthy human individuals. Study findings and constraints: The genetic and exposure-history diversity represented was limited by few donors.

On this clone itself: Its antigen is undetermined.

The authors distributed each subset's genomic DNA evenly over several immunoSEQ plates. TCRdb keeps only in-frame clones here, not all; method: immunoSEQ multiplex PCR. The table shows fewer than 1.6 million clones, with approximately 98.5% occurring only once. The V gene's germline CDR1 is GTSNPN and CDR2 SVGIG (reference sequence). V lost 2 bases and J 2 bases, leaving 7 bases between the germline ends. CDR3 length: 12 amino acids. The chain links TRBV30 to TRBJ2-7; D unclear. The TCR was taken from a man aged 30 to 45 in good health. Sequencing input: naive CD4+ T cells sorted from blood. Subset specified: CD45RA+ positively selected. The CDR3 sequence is CAWSHSPYEQYF. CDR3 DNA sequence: TGTGCCTGGAGTCACTCGCCCTACGAGCAGTACTTC.